This TCR beta chain came from a study of CD4 and CD8 cells across lung adenocarcinoma regions. This CDR3 has 16 residues. Deletions cut 6 bases from V and 5 bases from J, with 21 bases between. The germline CDR1 and CDR2 sequences are MNHNS and SASEGT. Each CDR3 protein gets one entry after TCRdb re-called the PCR reads with MiXCR. The sample shows 15,000 to 20,000 distinct CDR3 sequences, 50% of them seen only once. The patients had localized lung adenocarcinoma, a non-small cell subtype. This sequence joins TRBV6-1 and TRBJ2-3; D perhaps matches TRBD2 (6 bases). The clonotype was recovered from a male donor with lung adenocarcinoma. The CD4 and CD8 labels of this study may be unreliable. The source material was CD8+ T cells from the margin of a lung tumor. The CDR3 DNA is TGTGCCAGCAGGGGAGCCGGGAGAGGGGTTCAAGATACGCAGTATTTT. This codes for CASRGAGRGVQDTQYF.